This T cell receptor beta chain was identified in a study of T cell responses to AZD1222 COVID-19 vaccine. Study-wide results and limits: The breadth and depth of Spike-specific TCRs increased once two AZD1222 doses had been given.

TCRdb's table, derived via immunoSEQ multiplex PCR, lists solely in-frame clones and lacks some. The sample holds roughly 53,000 clones, approximately 84% seen once. Trimming left V 7 bases short and J 3 bases short, with 17 bases between. The germline gives CDR1 MNHEY, CDR2 SVGAGI. This CDR3 comprises 15 residues. Notes on this clone: Its antigen is not known.

The chain is built from TRBV6-5 and TRBJ2-3; D perhaps matches TRBD2 (6 bases). The sequence was obtained from an adult in good health. The sample consisted of peripheral blood, taken on day 0 of AZD1222 vaccination. As DNA, the CDR3 is TGTGCCAGCATTACCGGAGGAGGGCCGACAGATACGCAGTATTTT. It is translated as CASITGGGPTDTQYF.